Shown below are 17 T cell receptor beta chains from a single sample sequenced in a study of blood T cell repertoires in COVID-19. Only in-frame clones appear in the TCRdb table, and some are missing; sequencing was by immunoSEQ multiplex PCR. The data contain some 300,000 clones, approximately 90% of them singletons. The sequencing sample was made of peripheral blood. These receptors came from a woman in her forties or fifties with COVID-19, enrolled during active disease.

The chain couples TRBV7-2 to TRBJ1-1; TRBD1 matches at 8 bases. Germline lookup yields CDR1 SGHTA and CDR2 FQGNSA. This CDR3 has 14 amino acids. V lost 4 bases, J lost 2 bases, and 3 bases stayed unmatched. The CDR3 region is CASSSRGRNTEAFF. The CDR3 DNA reads TGTGCCAGCAGCTCCAGGGGGCGCAACACTGAAGCTTTCTTT.

V and J are TRBV7-8 and TRBJ1-6; no reliable D call. CDR1 is SGHVS, CDR2 FQNEAQ, per germline. This CDR3 comprises 14 residues. Trimming removed 2 bases from V and 6 bases from J, with 8 bases in between. The CDR3 region is CASSLPRVNSPLHF. CDR3 bases: TGTGCCAGCAGCTTACCGAGGGTTAATTCACCCCTCCACTTT.

This clone occurred once. This chain links TRBV10-3 with TRBJ2-3; TRBD2 is a possible D gene (6 bases). Germline V gene sequence: CDR1 ENHRY, CDR2 SYGVKD. V was trimmed by 0 bases and J by 5 bases, leaving 12 bases between them. CDR3 length: 15 residues. The CDR3 sequence: CAISESRLEVDTQYF. In DNA, the CDR3 is TGTGCCATCAGTGAGTCGAGACTAGAGGTAGATACGCAGTATTTT.

The rearrangement links TRBV4-1 to TRBJ1-2; D perhaps matches TRBD1 (5 bases). This CDR3 region has 15 residues. Germline values: CDR1 MGHRA, CDR2 YSYEKL. With 3 bases removed from V and 8 bases from J, the gap between germline ends came to 19 bases. CDR3 bases: TGCGCCAGCAGCCAGGTCGCCGGGGGAGGGTTGGGCTACACCTTC. Residues: CASSQVAGGGLGYTF.

The rearrangement uses TRBV18 and TRBJ1-5, with 8 bases identical to TRBD1. CDR1 KGHSH and CDR2 LQKENI come from the germline V gene. The CDR3 covers 15 residues. The V gene end was trimmed by 5 bases and the J gene end by 11 bases; junction bases not matched to a gene: 14. CDR3 sequence reads: CASSAWGQASGSQHF. The CDR3 bases are TGTGCCAGCTCAGCATGGGGACAGGCATCTGGGTCCCAGCATTTT.

The J gene is TRBJ1-2, the V gene TRBV7-2; 9 bases fit TRBD1. The CDR3 is made up of 13 amino acids. The V segment lost 1 base and the J segment 8 bases; nucleotides outside the gene matches: 2. Germline-derived CDR1 and CDR2 are SGHTA and FQGNSA. CDR3 sequence: CASSLGQGGGYTF. The CDR3 DNA follows: TGTGCCAGCAGCTTAGGACAGGGGGGCGGCTACACCTTC. The variable domain in full, completed from reference TRBV7-2 and TRBJ1-2, reads GAGVSQSPSNKVTEKGKDVELRCDPISGHTALYWYRQSLGQGLEFLIYFQGNSAPDKSGLPSDRFSAERTGGSVSTLTIQRTQQEDSAVYLCASSLGQGGGYTFGSGTRLTVV.

The V call is TRBV6-5, the J call TRBJ2-1, with TRBD1 matching over 8 bases. The length of the CDR3 is 13 residues. V lost 6 bases, J lost 8 bases, and 6 bases stayed unmatched. The V gene's germline CDR1 is MNHEY and CDR2 SVGAGI. The CDR3 nucleotides read TGTGCCAGCAGCCAACACAGGGGGGATGAGCAGTTCTTC. Residues: CASSQHRGDEQFF.

The chain uses TRBV11-2 and TRBJ2-3; D gene unclear. The germline V gene has CDR1 SGHAT and CDR2 FQNNGV. Trimming removed 5 bases from V and 1 base from J, with 13 bases in between. This CDR3 region has 15 residues. The CDR3 coding sequence is TGTGCCAGCAGCCCAAGGCCTGGGCGCACAGATACGCAGTATTTT. The encoded protein is CASSPRPGRTDTQYF.

The V call is TRBV6-5, the J call TRBJ1-6, with D unresolved. The ends were cut back, 6 bases at V and 7 bases at J, with 7 bases in the middle. Germline V gives CDR1 MNHEY, CDR2 SVGAGI. This CDR3 region has 12 residues. As DNA, the CDR3 is TGTGCCAGCAGGTCGGGGAATTCACCCCTCCACTTT. Translation: CASRSGNSPLHF.

This clone was seen once. The gene calls are TRBV5-6 and TRBJ2-1; D possibly corresponds to TRBD1 (6 bases). Germline CDR1 reads SGHDT; CDR2 reads YYEEEE. The CDR3 spans 17 residues. Trimming pared 4 bases from V and 8 bases from J, leaving 25 bases between. The CDR3: CASSLNYRARLRDEQFF. CDR3 DNA sequence: TGTGCCAGCAGCCTTAATTACAGGGCAAGACTTAGGGATGAGCAGTTCTTC.

V is TRBV9 and J is TRBJ2-7, with D unresolved. Trimming took 4 bases from V and 3 from J, leaving 11 bases between them. There are 13 residues in the CDR3. Germline lookup yields CDR1 SGDLS and CDR2 YYNGEE. This CDR3 reads CASSPNLGYEQYF. The CDR3 DNA sequence: TGTGCCAGCAGCCCAAACCTAGGCTACGAGCAGTACTTC.

The chain combines TRBV11-2 with TRBJ2-7; no reliable D call. There are 12 residues in the CDR3. V dropped 5 bases and J dropped 6 bases, with 11 bases sitting between them. Germline V gene lookup returns CDR1 SGHAT and CDR2 FQNNGV. The CDR3 protein is CASSPTIGEQYF. CDR3 sequence (DNA): TGTGCCAGCAGCCCCACTATTGGCGAGCAGTACTTC.

V gene TRBV15 combines with J gene TRBJ2-5; tentatively, D is TRBD1 (6 bases). This CDR3 has 15 amino acids. V was pared by 0 bases and J by 5 bases, with 13 bases between. Germline values: CDR1 LNHNV, CDR2 YYDKDF (reference sequence). The CDR3 nucleotides are TGTGCCACCAGCAGAGATCAACAGGGTCGTGAGACCCAGTACTTC. It translates to CATSRDQQGRETQYF.

The V call is TRBV9, the J call TRBJ2-1, with D maybe TRBD2 (6 bases). V was trimmed by 7 bases and J by 7 bases, leaving 36 bases between them. Germline lookup yields CDR1 SGDLS and CDR2 YYNGEE. This CDR3 spans 20 amino acids. CDR3 residues: CASLPTGSLSGPSGVNEQFF. The CDR3 region has the DNA TGTGCCAGCCTCCCCACGGGCAGTCTGAGCGGGCCCAGTGGTGTAAATGAGCAGTTCTTC.

The chain recombines TRBV27 with TRBJ2-3, with D hard to call. Trimming cost V 0 bases and J 6 bases, with 10 bases left between them. Germline CDR1 reads MNHEY; CDR2 reads SMNVEV (reference sequence). There are 14 residues in the CDR3. The CDR3 is CASSLSSPEDTQYF. The CDR3 nucleotides are TGTGCCAGCAGTTTATCGTCCCCGGAGGATACGCAGTATTTT.

This clone appeared once. The V gene is TRBV19, the J gene TRBJ1-3; D ambiguous. V shed 9 bases and J shed 4 bases, with 10 bases lying between them. The CDR3 is 12 residues long. Germline CDR1 LNHDA, CDR2 SQIVND (reference sequence). DNA for the CDR3: TGTGCCAGCCGAGACTTCGGAAACACCATATATTTT. This gives the protein CASRDFGNTIYF.

This rearrangement joins TRBV5-5 to TRBJ2-1, with TRBD2 matching over 13 bases. CDR3 length: 16 amino acids. Germline V lookup: CDR1 SGHKS, CDR2 YYEKEE (reference sequence). Trimming removed 4 bases from V and 10 bases from J; junction bases left unmatched: 11. CDR3 residues: CASSLAGLAGYGEQFF. The CDR3 bases are TGTGCCAGCAGCCTCGCGGGACTAGCGGGATATGGGGAGCAGTTCTTC.